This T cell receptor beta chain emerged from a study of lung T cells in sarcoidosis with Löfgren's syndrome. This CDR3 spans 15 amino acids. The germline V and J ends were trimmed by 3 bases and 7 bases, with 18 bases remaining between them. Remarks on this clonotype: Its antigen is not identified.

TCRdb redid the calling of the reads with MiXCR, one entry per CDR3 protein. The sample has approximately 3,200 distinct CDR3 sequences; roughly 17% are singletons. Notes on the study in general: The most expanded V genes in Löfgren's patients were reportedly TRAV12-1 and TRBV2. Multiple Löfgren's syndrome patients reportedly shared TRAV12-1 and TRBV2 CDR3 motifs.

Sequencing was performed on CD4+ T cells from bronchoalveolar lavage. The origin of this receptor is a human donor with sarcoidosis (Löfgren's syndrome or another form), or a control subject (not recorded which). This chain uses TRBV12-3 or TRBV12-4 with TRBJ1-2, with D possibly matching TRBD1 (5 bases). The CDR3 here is CASSLGDLDGSGYTF. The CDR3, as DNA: TGTGCCAGCAGTTTGGGGGACCTCGACGGGAGTGGCTACACCTTC.